This T cell receptor (beta chain) appears in the sequencing data of a study of beta chain features in type 1 diabetes (dated by TCRdb to 2016 to 2019). In the study overall: Mean age, gender distribution, total cell number and subset yield did not differ between patients and healthy donors. The study compared the TCRB repertoires of sorted circulating CD4+ T cell subsets in recently diagnosed type 1 diabetes patients with those in matched healthy donors. Across all samples, around 100 million sorted cells were examined, and cell number per subset correlated strongly with RNA yield. Regulatory and stem cell-like memory subsets were isolated from only 8 patients and roughly eight healthy donors, whereas naive and central memory subsets came from all 28 donors.

Deletion took 3 bases off V and 2 bases off J, with a span of 11 bases between the germline ends. The cysteine opens and the phenylalanine closes a CDR3 of 15 amino acids. Only CDR3 DNA remains: 45 bases, in frame from the first base. Sequences SGHNT (CDR1) and YENEEA (CDR2) are obtained from the germline V gene. Overall results and qualifications from the work: Shorter templates might be favored by PCR, yet because patient and control samples were amplified and corrected together, any such skew would affect both groups equally. Type 1 diabetes patients showed a moderate but significant shortening of TCRB CDR3 length in all four CD4+ subsets. Because cDNA was sequenced instead of genomic DNA, activated cells with high expression could be over-represented, although the groups did not differ in activation or CD3 levels. Because small numbers of individuals were included in the HLA sub-analyses, any influence of HLA type on TCRB rearrangement was left unresolved. At VDJ recombination sites, type 1 diabetes patients had fewer insertions and more deleted nucleotides, which implies abnormalities in thymic rearrangement. Naive, central memory and regulatory TCRB repertoires appeared to be more similar among patients than among healthy donors.

The entire amount of isolated RNA was reverse transcribed using the High Capacity cDNA Reverse Transcription Kit, so the sequenced TCRB transcripts were expressed ones. Deep immunoSEQ sequencing was applied to naive, central memory and regulatory T cell samples, giving an average of approximately 3.8 million total reads per sample. Sorted cells were lysed in RLT buffer and RNA was extracted with DNase-treated RNeasy Micro or Mini kits, depending on cell number. Each cell subset was processed on its own to prevent cross-contamination, while patient and healthy donor samples were processed together. The immunoSEQ multiplex PCR was used to amplify TCRB sequences from cDNA, yielding 87-bp fragments that span the CDR3 region. Sequencing of the amplicons was performed on the Illumina HiSeq platform. As for the original processing: Synthetic template baselines were used to correct PCR bias computationally, reads within Hamming distance 2 were collapsed together, and singletons that could not be merged were discarded. Reads were aligned against IMGT to assign V, D and J genes, CDR3 length and insertions or deletions at six rearrangement sites. Within each subset, clonotype counts were normalized to sorted cell number, after which true diversity and Gini coefficients were computed with the tcR R package. The overlap coefficient, calculated on TCRB nucleotide sequences, was used to quantify repertoire sharing. Out-of-frame TCRB sequences from naive cells were analyzed to stand in for the pre-selection repertoire. Not all clones reach the TCRdb copy of this immuneACCESS table, which keeps in-frame sequences only. Checked studies attribute under half of the gap to unresolved V genes and leave the rest unexplained. V and J calls plus clone size are reproduced from that table; the DNA served to infer D and trimming. The sample records under 450,000 clones, about 15% of which are singletons. The top ten constitute about 0.02% of the sample.

As to this clone: The clone's antigen remains unknown. No base quality values were provided; no much bigger clone lies one nucleotide off.

A single peripheral blood draw of around 0.11 L on average was collected from each donor into heparinised tubes. A BD FACSAria II and a panel including CD45RO, CCR7, CD25, CD127, CD95 and CD27 were used to sort naive, central memory, regulatory and stem cell-like memory CD4+ T cells. All sorted populations exceeded 95% purity. PBMCs were separated immediately by Lymphoprep density gradient centrifugation and were stained directly, without being cultured. So that batch effects would be minimized, each experiment stained and sorted samples in pairs, pairing one healthy donor with one patient. This sequence originates from a woman between 18 and 29 years old in good health. The chain uses TRBV11-3 and TRBJ1-5; too little of a D gene remains to name it. Sequencing was done on a sample of naive CD4+ T cells from blood. This specimen's cell subset or site label, interpreted: true naive CD4+ T cells. The CDR3 region reads CASSFPTQRNQPQHF. The DNA reads as follows: TGTGCCAGCAGCTTTCCGACACAACGCAATCAGCCCCAGCATTTT.